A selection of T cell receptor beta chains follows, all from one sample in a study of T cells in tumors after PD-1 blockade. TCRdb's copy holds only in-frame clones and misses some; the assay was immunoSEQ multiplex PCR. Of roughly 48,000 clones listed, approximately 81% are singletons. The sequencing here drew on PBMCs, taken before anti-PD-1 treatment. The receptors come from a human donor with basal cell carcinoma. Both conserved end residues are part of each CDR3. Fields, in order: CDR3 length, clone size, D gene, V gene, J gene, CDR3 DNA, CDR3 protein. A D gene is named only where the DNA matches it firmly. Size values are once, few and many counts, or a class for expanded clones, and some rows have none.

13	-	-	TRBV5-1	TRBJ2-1	TGCGCCAGCAGCTTGAACCTCGGAGATGAGCAGTTCTTC	CASSLNLGDEQFF
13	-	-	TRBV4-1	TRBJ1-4	TGCGCCAGCAGCCAAGGGACACCTGAAAAACTGTTTTTT	CASSQGTPEKLFF
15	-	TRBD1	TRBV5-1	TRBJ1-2	TGCGCCAGCAGCTTGGCAGGCCAGGGGGGTGATGGCTACACCTTC	CASSLAGQGGDGYTF
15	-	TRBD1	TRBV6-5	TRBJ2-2	TGTGCCAGCAGTTATTCGACAGGGGACACCGGGGAGCTGTTTTTT	CASSYSTGDTGELFF
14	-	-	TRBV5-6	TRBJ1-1	TGTGCCAGCAGCACCGGGGCGGTAAACACTGAAGCTTTCTTT	CASSTGAVNTEAFF
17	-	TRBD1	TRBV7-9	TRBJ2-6	TGTGCCAGCAGCCCCCGGACAGGCCCCTCTGGGGCCAACGTCCTGACTTTC	CASSPRTGPSGANVLTF
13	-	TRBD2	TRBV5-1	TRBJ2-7	TGCGCCAGCAGCAGCGGGACTTCTTACGAGCAGTACTTC	CASSSGTSYEQYF
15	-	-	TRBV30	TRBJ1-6	TGTGCCTGGCGAGGACAACAAAGCCGTAATTCACCCCTCCACTTT	CAWRGQQSRNSPLHF
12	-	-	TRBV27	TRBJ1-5	TGTGCCAGCGGACAGTTTAATCAGCCCCAGCATTTT	CASGQFNQPQHF
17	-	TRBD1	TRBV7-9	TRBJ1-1	TGTGCCAGCAGCTCCCCGACAGGGGGATTAGGGAACACTGAAGCTTTCTTT	CASSSPTGGLGNTEAFF
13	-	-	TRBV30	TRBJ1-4	TGTGCCTGGAGTGTAAGGTCTAATGAAAAACTGTTTTTT	CAWSVRSNEKLFF
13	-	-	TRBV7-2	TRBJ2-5	TGTGCCAGCAGCTTAGTAGGTGGGGAGACCCAGTACTTC	CASSLVGGETQYF
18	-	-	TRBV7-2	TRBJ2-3	TGTGCCAGCAGCTTTCGGGTGCGGGGGCACGCGGGGGCTGATACGCAGTATTTT	CASSFRVRGHAGADTQYF
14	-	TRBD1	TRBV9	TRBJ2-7	TGTGCCAGCAGCCCGGGACAGGGGGCTTACGAGCAGTACTTC	CASSPGQGAYEQYF
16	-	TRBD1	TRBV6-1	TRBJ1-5	TGTGCCAGCAGTGATGGCTCAGGGGGCGGGAATCAGCCCCAGCATTTT	CASSDGSGGGNQPQHF
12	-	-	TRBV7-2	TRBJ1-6	TGTGCCAGCAGCTTTGGGGGGGCACCCCTCCACTTT	CASSFGGAPLHF
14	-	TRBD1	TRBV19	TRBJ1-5	TGTGCCAGTAGTGGGACAGGGAGCAATCAGCCCCAGCATTTT	CASSGTGSNQPQHF
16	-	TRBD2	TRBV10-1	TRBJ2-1	TGCGCCAGCAGCTCGACTAGCGGGGGGGCGAGGAATGAGCAGTTCTTC	CASSSTSGGARNEQFF
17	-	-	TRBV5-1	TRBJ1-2	TGCGCCAGCAGCTTCGAGGGGTACTTACCTACTAACTATGGCTACACCTTC	CASSFEGYLPTNYGYTF
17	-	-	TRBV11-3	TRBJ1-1	TGTGCCAGCAGCTTGGAGGTTGGGGGTAGGATGAACACTGAAGCTTTCTTT	CASSLEVGGRMNTEAFF
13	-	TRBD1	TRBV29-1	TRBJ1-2	TGCAGCGGGATAACCGGGACAGGCTATGGCTACACCTTC	CSGITGTGYGYTF
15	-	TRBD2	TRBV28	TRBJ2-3	TGTGCCAGCAGCCTAAAGCGGGGGGGCTTAGATACGCAGTATTTT	CASSLKRGGLDTQYF
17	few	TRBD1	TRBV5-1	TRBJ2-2	TGCGCCAGCAGCTCGATGGGGCAGGGGGCGAGCACCGGGGAGCTGTTTTTT	CASSSMGQGASTGELFF
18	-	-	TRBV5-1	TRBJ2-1	TGCGCCAGCAGCTTGAATACCGGGACACAAAGTGGTCGGAATGAGCAGTTCTTC	CASSLNTGTQSGRNEQFF
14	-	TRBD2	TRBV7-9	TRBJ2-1	TGTGCCAGCAGCTTACCCCAGGGAGGGAATGAGCAGTTCTTC	CASSLPQGGNEQFF